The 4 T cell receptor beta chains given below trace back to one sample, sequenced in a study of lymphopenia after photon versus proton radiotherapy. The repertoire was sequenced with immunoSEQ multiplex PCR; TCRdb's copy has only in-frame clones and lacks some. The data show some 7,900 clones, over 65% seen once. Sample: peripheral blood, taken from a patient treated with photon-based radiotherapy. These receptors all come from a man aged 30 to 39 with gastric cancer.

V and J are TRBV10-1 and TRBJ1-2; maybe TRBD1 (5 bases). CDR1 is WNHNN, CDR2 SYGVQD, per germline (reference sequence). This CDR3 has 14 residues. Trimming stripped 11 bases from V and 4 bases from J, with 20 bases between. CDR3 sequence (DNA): TGCGCCCTCGGGGGGGGAAATGGGAGCTATGGCTACACCTTC. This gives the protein CALGGGNGSYGYTF.

The CDR3 loop is CASREVLNTEAFF. As DNA, the CDR3 is TGTGCCAGCCGGGAAGTACTGAACACTGAAGCTTTCTTT. The chain joins TRBV2 to TRBJ1-1; D uncertain. Trimming took 8 bases from V and 0 from J, leaving 10 bases between them. The germline CDR1 and CDR2 sequences are SNHLY and FYNNEI. The CDR3 is 13 amino acids.

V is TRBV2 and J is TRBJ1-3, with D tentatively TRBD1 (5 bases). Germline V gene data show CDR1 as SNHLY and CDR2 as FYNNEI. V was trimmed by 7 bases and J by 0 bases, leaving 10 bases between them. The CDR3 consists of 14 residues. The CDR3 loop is CASKDTYSGNTIYF. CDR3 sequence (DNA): TGTGCCAGCAAGGACACCTACTCTGGAAACACCATATATTTT.

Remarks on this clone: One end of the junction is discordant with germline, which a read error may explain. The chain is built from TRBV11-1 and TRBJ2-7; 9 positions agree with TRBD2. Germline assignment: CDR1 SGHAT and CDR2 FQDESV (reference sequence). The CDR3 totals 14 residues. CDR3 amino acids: CASSLAGFPYEQYF. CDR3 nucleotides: TGTGCCAGCAGCCTAGCGGGGTTTCCCTACGAGCAGTACTTC.